Following are 17 T cell receptor beta chains from one sample sequenced in a study of regulatory T cells in long-lasting Graves disease. The TCR beta library used iRepertoire HTBI primers with Arm-PCR amplification of CDR3. From the multiplex PCR reads, TCRdb called clonotypes with MiXCR, one entry per CDR3 protein. The data contain 700,000 or so distinct CDR3 sequences, approximately 31% of them singletons. Regarding time point: persistent/refractory GD, antithyroid drugs over 5 years with positive TRAb. Isolated PBMC RNA provided the starting material for the TCR library. This material consisted of peripheral blood mononuclear cells (PBMCs), taken when the disease was refractory, from a patient treated with antithyroid drugs. The origin of the receptors is a female donor with Graves disease.

The CDR3 nucleotides are TGTGCCAGCAGCGTAGCTACGACTAGCAGCTACGAGCAGTACTTC. Its translation is CASSVATTSSYEQYF. The chain carries TRBV9 and TRBJ2-7; 7 positions agree with TRBD2. Germline assignment: CDR1 SGDLS and CDR2 YYNGEE. CDR3 length: 15 residues. Trimming cost V 0 bases and J 3 bases; bases outside gene matches: 6.

This clonotype was detected a few times. The genes are TRBV20-1 and TRBJ2-5; D is perhaps TRBD2 (6 bases). V gave up 5 bases and J gave up 4 bases, with 14 bases separating them. Germline V gene data show CDR1 as DFQATT and CDR2 as SNEGSKA (reference sequence). This CDR3 region has 13 residues. The CDR3 region is CSAGPTRIETQYF. The CDR3 DNA is TGCAGTGCTGGACCGACTAGAATAGAGACCCAGTACTTC.

J is TRBJ1-4 and V is TRBV5-6; D uncertain. The V end lost 1 base, the J end lost 4 bases, and 8 bases lay between the germline ends. This CDR3 spans 14 amino acids. The V gene's germline CDR1 is SGHDT and CDR2 YYEEEE. The CDR3 coding sequence is TGTGCCAGCAGCTTGCGGCGGTATAATGAAAAACTGTTTTTT. Translating gives CASSLRRYNEKLFF. The whole variable domain, remainder taken from reference TRBV5-6 and TRBJ1-4, is DAGVTQSPTHLIKTRGQQVTLRCSPKSGHDTVSWYQQALGQGPQFIFQYYEEEERQRGNFPDRFSGHQFPNYSSELNVNALLLGDSALYLCASSLRRYNEKLFFGSGTQLSVL.

Turning to this clonotype: An end of the junction differs from the germline gene, which may be a read error. This chain connects TRBV2 to TRBJ2-4; D is ambiguous. Germline V gene lookup returns CDR1 SNHLY and CDR2 FYNNEI. This CDR3 region has 14 residues. The CDR3 DNA follows: TGTACCAGCAGCCTAGGTTTAGCCAAAAACATTCAGTACTTC. It codes for CTSSLGLAKNIQYF.

There are many counts of this clonotype. The V gene is TRBV2, the J gene TRBJ2-5, with D tentatively TRBD1 (6 bases). Trimming removed 1 base from V and 7 bases from J, with 16 bases in between. Looked up from germline, CDR1 is SNHLY and CDR2 is FYNNEI. This CDR3 comprises 15 residues. CDR3 in amino acids: CASSEDTGIFRTQYF. CDR3 bases: TGTGCCAGCAGTGAAGATACAGGGATTTTCAGGACCCAGTACTTC.

At least ten counts were recorded for this clonotype. This chain links TRBV12-3 or TRBV12-4 with TRBJ1-6; D gene uncertain. Trimming left V 8 bases short and J 3 bases short, with 11 bases between. CDR3 length: 14 amino acids. The CDR3 spells CASLGRVYNSPLHF. CDR3 nucleotide sequence: TGTGCCAGCCTGGGGAGGGTCTATAATTCACCCCTCCACTTT.

The chain recombines TRBV20-1 with TRBJ2-5; D remains unclear. Trimming left V 3 bases short and J 1 base short, with 9 bases between. This CDR3 contains 13 residues. The V gene's germline CDR1 is DFQATT and CDR2 SNEGSKA (reference sequence). In DNA, the CDR3 is TGCAGTGCTAGTTTCACCACCCAAGAGACCCAGTACTTC. Translating it yields CSASFTTQETQYF.

The chain is built from TRBV6-2 or TRBV6-3 and TRBJ1-2; 8 nucleotides line up with TRBD1. J lost 8 bases, V lost 2 bases, and 4 bases had no gene match. There are 13 residues in the CDR3. Germline values: CDR1 MNHEY, CDR2 SVGEGT. CDR3 region: CASSYGRGQGYTF. CDR3 bases: TGTGCCAGCAGTTACGGCAGGGGGCAAGGCTACACCTTC.

This clonotype showed up just a few times. The genes are TRBV5-1 and TRBJ2-4; 9 bases are shared with TRBD1. The length of the CDR3 is 14 residues. Germline assignment: CDR1 SGHRS and CDR2 YFSETQ. After removal of 6 bases from V and 2 bases from J, the junction contained 3 bases not matched to a gene. Here the CDR3 DNA reads TGCGCCAGCAAAGGACAGGGGTCCAAAAACATTCAGTACTTC. Translating gives CASKGQGSKNIQYF.

A single count supports this clonotype. This chain joins TRBV4-1 and TRBJ1-2; D not certain. Germline loops: CDR1 MGHRA, CDR2 YSYEKL. The V gene lost 0 bases and the J gene lost 4 bases, with 15 bases spanning the gap. This CDR3 comprises 16 residues. The CDR3 sequence: CASSQEWPSPAYGYTF. CDR3 sequence (DNA): TGCGCCAGCAGCCAAGAATGGCCTTCCCCAGCCTATGGCTACACCTTC.

The rearrangement uses TRBV10-3 and TRBJ1-6; 8 positions agree with TRBD1. CDR1 is ENHRY, CDR2 SYGVKD, per germline. V lost 5 bases, J lost 9 bases, and 6 bases stayed unmatched. The CDR3 covers 14 residues. The CDR3 nucleotides read TGTGCCATCAGTCTCGACAGGGGCGGTTCACCCCTCCACTTT. It specifies CAISLDRGGSPLHF.

With regard to this clonotype: Sequence at one end of the junction differs from germline and may be a read error. The chain uses TRBV5-1 and TRBJ2-2; D may correspond to TRBD1 or TRBD2 (5 bases each). The CDR3 consists of 16 residues. Per germline, CDR1 SGHRS and CDR2 YFSETQ. The CDR3 bases are TGCGCCAGCAGCAGAGGGGACCTGGCTTGGCTCGGGGAGCTGGTTTTT. Amino acids: CASSRGDLAWLGELVF.

The V gene is TRBV12-3 or TRBV12-4, the J gene TRBJ1-1; maybe TRBD1 (5 bases). There are 12 residues in the CDR3. Trimming left V 8 bases short and J 5 bases short, with 12 bases between. The CDR3 bases are TGTGCCAGCGGGGCGGGGGGGACTGAAGCTTTCTTT. This gives the protein CASGAGGTEAFF.

As for this clonotype: A far bigger clonotype differs at one base, so this is likely a read error. This chain joins TRBV2 and TRBJ1-1, with D possibly TRBD1 on 5 matching bases. CDR1 and CDR2 from the germline V gene are SNHLY and FYNNEI. This CDR3 has 13 residues. CDR3 DNA: TGTGCCGGCAGGGAGACAGTGAACACTGAAGCTTTCTTT. Its translation is CAGRETVNTEAFF.

V is TRBV20-1 and J is TRBJ2-7, with TRBD1 matching 7 bases. Trimming cost V 6 bases and J 2 bases; bases outside gene matches: 1. This CDR3 spans 11 amino acids. Looked up from germline, CDR1 is DFQATT and CDR2 is SNEGSKA (reference sequence). For the CDR3, the DNA is TGCAGTGCCCAGGGGGCCTACGAGCAGTACTTC. Amino acids: CSAQGAYEQYF.

The chain carries TRBV28 and TRBJ1-2; D possibly corresponds to TRBD1 (6 bases). Germline CDR1 is MDHEN and CDR2 is SYDVKM. The germline V and J ends were trimmed by 5 bases and 0 bases, with 13 bases remaining between them. This CDR3 spans 15 amino acids. The CDR3 loop reads CASSVQGGTNYGYTF. The CDR3 bases are TGTGCCAGCAGTGTACAGGGAGGGACTAACTATGGCTACACCTTC.

The V call is TRBV15, the J call TRBJ2-7; D remains ambiguous. The CDR3 covers 12 residues. The germline CDR1 and CDR2 sequences are LNHNV and YYDKDF (reference sequence). The V end was cut by 5 bases, the J end by 2 bases, with 7 bases between. CDR3 DNA sequence: TGTGCCACCAGCTCCAGCACCTACGAGCAGTACTTC. Translation: CATSSSTYEQYF.